This T cell receptor beta chain was captured in a study of blood T cells in healthy people across ages. CDR1 and CDR2 (germline): SGHTA, FQGNSA. This CDR3 is 12 amino acids long. Trimming left V 5 bases short and J 7 bases short, with 12 bases between. Every sample gave at least 5.5 micrograms of total RNA when it was extracted. A second PCR, run for roughly 7 to 11 cycles, used a sample-barcoded 5' primer plus a J-beta primer mix. TCRdb passed the 5' RACE reads through MiXCR, listing each CDR3 protein once. The table lists around 1.7 million distinct CDR3 sequences, 25% to 30% of them singletons. The receptor's source is a woman between 25 and 40 years old in good health. The gene calls are TRBV7-2 and TRBJ2-7; D not certain. The sample comprised blood. CDR3 in amino acids: CASSQIYNEQYF. The DNA of the CDR3 is TGTGCCAGCAGCCAAATCTACAATGAGCAGTACTTC.